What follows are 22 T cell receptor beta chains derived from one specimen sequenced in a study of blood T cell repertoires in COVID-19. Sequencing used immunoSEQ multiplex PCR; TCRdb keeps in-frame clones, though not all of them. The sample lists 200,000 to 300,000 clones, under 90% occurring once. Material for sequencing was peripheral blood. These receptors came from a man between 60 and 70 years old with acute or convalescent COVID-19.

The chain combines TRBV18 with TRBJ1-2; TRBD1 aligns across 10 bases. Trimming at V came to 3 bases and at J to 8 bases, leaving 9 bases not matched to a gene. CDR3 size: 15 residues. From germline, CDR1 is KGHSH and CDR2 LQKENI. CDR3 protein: CASSPAGTGVDGYTF. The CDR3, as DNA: TGTGCCAGCTCACCCGCGGGGACAGGGGTAGACGGCTACACCTTC.

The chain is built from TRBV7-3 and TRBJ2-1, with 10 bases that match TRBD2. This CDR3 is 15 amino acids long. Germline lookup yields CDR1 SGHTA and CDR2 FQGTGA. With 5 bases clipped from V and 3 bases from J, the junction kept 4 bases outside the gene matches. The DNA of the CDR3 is TGTGCCAGCAGCATTGGACTAGCGGACTACAATGAGCAGTTCTTC. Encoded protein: CASSIGLADYNEQFF.

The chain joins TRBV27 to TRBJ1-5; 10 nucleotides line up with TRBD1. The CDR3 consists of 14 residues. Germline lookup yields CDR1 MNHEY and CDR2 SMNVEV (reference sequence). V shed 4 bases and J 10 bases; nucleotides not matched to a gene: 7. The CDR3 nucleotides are TGTGCCAGCAGTTCCGGGACAGGGGACCGTCCCCAGCATTTT. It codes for CASSSGTGDRPQHF.

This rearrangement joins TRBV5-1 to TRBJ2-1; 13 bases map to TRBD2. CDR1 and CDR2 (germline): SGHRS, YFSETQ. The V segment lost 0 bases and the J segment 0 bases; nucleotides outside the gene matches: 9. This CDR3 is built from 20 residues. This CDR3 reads CASSLVLAGGAQSSYNEQFF. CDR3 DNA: TGCGCCAGCAGCTTGGTACTAGCGGGGGGGGCTCAGAGCTCCTACAATGAGCAGTTCTTC.

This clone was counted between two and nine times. CDR3: CASSYLGGLTDTQYF. CDR3 nucleotides: TGTGCCAGCAGCTACCTCGGGGGGCTCACAGATACGCAGTATTTT. V gene TRBV7-6 combines with J gene TRBJ2-3; possible D gene TRBD2, 7 bases. V dropped 4 bases and J dropped 2 bases, with 13 bases sitting between them. CDR1 is SGHVS and CDR2 is FNYEAQ in the germline V gene. This CDR3 spans 15 amino acids.

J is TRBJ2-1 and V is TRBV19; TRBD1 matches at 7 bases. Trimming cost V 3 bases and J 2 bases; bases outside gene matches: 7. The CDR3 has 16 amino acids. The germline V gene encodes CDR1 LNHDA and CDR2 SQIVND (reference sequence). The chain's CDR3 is CASSIQGVKTYNEQFF. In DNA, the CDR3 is TGTGCCAGTAGTATCCAGGGGGTCAAAACCTACAATGAGCAGTTCTTC.

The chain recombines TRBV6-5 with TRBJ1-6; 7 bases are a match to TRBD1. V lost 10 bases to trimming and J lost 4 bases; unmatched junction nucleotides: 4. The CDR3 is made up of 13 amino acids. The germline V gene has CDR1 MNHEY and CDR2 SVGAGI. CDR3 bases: TGTGCCACCTGGGGACAGTATAATTCACCCCTCCACTTT. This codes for CATWGQYNSPLHF.

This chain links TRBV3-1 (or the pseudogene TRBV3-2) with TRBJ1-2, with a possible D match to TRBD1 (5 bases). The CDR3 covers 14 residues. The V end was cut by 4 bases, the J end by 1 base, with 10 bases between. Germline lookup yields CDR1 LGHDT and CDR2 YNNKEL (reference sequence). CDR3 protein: CASSRGGLNYGYTF. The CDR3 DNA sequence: TGTGCCAGCAGCCGGGGCGGCCTTAACTATGGCTACACCTTC.

This chain's CDR3 is CSVSLPFNTGELFF. For the CDR3, the DNA is TGCAGCGTATCCCTCCCCTTTAACACCGGGGAGCTGTTTTTT. The genes are TRBV29-1 and TRBJ2-2; no definite D call. CDR3 length: 14 amino acids. V lost 6 bases and J lost 2, with 13 bases in between. Germline values: CDR1 SQVTM, CDR2 ANQGSEA.

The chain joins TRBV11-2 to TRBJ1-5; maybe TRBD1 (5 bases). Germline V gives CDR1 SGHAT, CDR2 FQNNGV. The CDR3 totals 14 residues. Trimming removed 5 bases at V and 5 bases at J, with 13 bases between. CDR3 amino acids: CASSRSLQDQPQHF. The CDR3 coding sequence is TGTGCCAGCAGCCGTTCCTTACAGGATCAGCCCCAGCATTTT.

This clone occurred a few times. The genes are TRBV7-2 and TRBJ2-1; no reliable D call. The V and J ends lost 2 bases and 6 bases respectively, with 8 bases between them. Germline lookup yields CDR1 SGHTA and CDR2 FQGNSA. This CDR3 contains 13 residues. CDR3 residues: CASSLIRSNEQFF. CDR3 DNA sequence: TGTGCCAGCAGCTTAATCCGGTCCAATGAGCAGTTCTTC.

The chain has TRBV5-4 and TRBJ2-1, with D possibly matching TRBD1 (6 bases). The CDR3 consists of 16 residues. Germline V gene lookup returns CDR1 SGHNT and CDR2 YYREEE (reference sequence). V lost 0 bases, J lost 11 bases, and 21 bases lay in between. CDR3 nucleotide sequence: TGTGCCAGCAGCTTGGTTGTCGGGACAACTCCACTGCAGCAGTTCTTC. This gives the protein CASSLVVGTTPLQQFF.

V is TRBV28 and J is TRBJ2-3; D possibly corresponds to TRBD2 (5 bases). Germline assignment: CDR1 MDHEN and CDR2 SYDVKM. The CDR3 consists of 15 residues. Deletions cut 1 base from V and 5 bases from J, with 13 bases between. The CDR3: CASSLFGPGGDTQYF. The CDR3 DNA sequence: TGTGCCAGCAGTTTATTTGGGCCCGGAGGAGATACGCAGTATTTT.

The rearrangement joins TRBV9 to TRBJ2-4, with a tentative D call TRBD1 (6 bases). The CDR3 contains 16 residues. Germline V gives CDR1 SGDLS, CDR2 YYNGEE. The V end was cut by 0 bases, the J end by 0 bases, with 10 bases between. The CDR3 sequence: CASSVGGGLAKNIQYF. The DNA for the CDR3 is TGTGCCAGCAGCGTAGGAGGGGGATTAGCCAAAAACATTCAGTACTTC.

CDR3 nucleotide sequence: TGTGCCAGCAGCCCGTACGGGGGCGGGGGGCCCTACGAGCAGTACTTC. It is translated as CASSPYGGGGPYEQYF. The chain is built from TRBV11-2 and TRBJ2-7, with 8 positions matching TRBD2. The length of the CDR3 is 16 residues. Per germline, CDR1 SGHAT and CDR2 FQNNGV. V was clipped by 5 bases and J by 2 bases; unmatched bases: 11.

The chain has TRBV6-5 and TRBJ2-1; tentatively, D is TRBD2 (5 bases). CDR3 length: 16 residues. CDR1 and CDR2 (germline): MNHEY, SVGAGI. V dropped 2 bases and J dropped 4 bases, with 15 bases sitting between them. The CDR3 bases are TGTGCCAGCAGTTACCGTGCTAGCCGACCGTACAATGAGCAGTTCTTC. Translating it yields CASSYRASRPYNEQFF.

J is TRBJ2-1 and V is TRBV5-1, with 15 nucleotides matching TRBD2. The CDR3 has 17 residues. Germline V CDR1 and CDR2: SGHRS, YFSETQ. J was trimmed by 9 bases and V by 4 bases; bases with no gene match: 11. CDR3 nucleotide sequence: TGCGCCAGCAGCACCGGGACTAGCGGGAGGCAGACAAGTGAGCAGTTCTTC. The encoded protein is CASSTGTSGRQTSEQFF.

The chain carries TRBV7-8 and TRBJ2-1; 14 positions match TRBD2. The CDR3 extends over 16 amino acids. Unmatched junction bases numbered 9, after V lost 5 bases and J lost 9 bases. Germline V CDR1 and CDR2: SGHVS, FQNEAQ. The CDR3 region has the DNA TGTGCCAGCAGCAAAGGGACTAGCGGGAGTCTAGGTGAGCAGTTCTTC. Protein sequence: CASSKGTSGSLGEQFF.

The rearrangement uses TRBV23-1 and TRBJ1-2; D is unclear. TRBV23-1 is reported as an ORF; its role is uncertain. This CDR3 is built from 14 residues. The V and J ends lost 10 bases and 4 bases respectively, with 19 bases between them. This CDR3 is CATHTLDRGYGYTF. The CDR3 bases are TGCGCCACTCACACTTTGGATCGGGGCTATGGCTACACCTTC.

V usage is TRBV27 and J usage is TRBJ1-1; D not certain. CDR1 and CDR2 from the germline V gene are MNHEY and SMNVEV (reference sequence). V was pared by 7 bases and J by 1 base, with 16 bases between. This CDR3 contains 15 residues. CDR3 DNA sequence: TGTGCCAGCAATTCCCCCCGACACGGGAACACTGAAGCTTTCTTT. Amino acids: CASNSPRHGNTEAFF.

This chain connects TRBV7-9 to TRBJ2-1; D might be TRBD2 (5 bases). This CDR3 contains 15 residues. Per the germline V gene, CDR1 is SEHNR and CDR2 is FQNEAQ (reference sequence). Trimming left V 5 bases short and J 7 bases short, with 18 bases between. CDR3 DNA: TGTGCCAGCAGCCCTCCGGGTAGCGAGGTGAATGAGCAGTTCTTC. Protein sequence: CASSPPGSEVNEQFF.

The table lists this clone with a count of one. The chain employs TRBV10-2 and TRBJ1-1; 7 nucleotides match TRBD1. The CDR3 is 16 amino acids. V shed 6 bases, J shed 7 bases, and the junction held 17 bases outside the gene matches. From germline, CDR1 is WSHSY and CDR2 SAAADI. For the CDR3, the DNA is TGCGCCAGCAGCCACGGACAGGCCACGGGCCGGAGTGAAGCTTTCTTT. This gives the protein CASSHGQATGRSEAFF.